This TCR beta chain was found in a study of identical twins. The cDNA had a unique molecular identifier and a template-switch universal primer site. TCRdb reprocessed the 5' RACE reads via MiXCR and lists one record per CDR3 protein. This table has under 900,000 distinct CDR3 sequences, approximately 13% appearing once. This CDR3 has 17 residues. Germline V gene sequence: CDR1 SGHTA, CDR2 FQGTGA. Trimming removed 7 bases from V and 4 bases from J, with 22 bases in between. These same data were also listed under a study on yellow fever vaccine responses in identical twins. Turning to that study: In identical twins, vaccine T cell responses appeared partly shared and partly individual.

The source material was PBMCs. The V and J genes are TRBV7-3 and TRBJ2-2; the D gene could be TRBD1 or TRBD2 (5 bases each). This receptor was obtained from a woman aged 18-30 years in good health. In DNA form, the CDR3 reads TGTGCCAGCACCCCTCGGGGCGGAACGTTCCGCACCGGGGAGCTGTTTTTT. This encodes CASTPRGGTFRTGELFF.